One and the same sample provided the 3 T cell receptor beta chains below, sequenced in a study of cytomegalovirus exposure and HLA in healthy donors. A multiplex PCR was run with 60 Vbeta primers and 13 Jbeta primers. Data came from immunoSEQ multiplex PCR; TCRdb stores just in-frame clones and leaves some out. Seen here are approximately 110,000 clones, around 70% observed once, and the top ten hold approximately 4.1%. Sequences were obtained from PBMCs. These TCRs come from a woman in her thirties or forties in good health and CMV-seronegative.

With respect to this clone: A junction end diverges from the germline sequence, so it may reflect a read error. The J gene is TRBJ2-4, the V gene TRBV7-9; 9 positions agree with TRBD1. This CDR3 contains 15 residues. Germline CDR1 is SEHNR and CDR2 is FQNEAQ (reference sequence). The CDR3 bases are TGTTCCAGCAGCATCGACCGGGACAGGGACGACATTCAGTACTTC. Residues: CSSSIDRDRDDIQYF.

The table lists this clone with a few counts. The chain couples TRBV6-5 to TRBJ1-1; TRBD1 is a possible D gene (5 bases). The CDR3 runs to 13 residues. The germline V gene has CDR1 MNHEY and CDR2 SVGAGI. The germline V and J ends were trimmed by 7 bases and 8 bases, with 17 bases remaining between them. The CDR3 DNA reads as TGTGCCAGCACCCTTACCCGGGACTCAGAAGCTTTCTTT. Residues: CASTLTRDSEAFF.

J is TRBJ1-2 and V is TRBV6-1, with 7 bases fitting TRBD1. The CDR3 sequence is 14 residues long. After removal of 7 bases from V and 3 bases from J, the junction contained 8 bases not matched to a gene. CDR1 MNHNS and CDR2 SASEGT come from the germline V gene. The CDR3: CASTKDRFDYGYTF. As DNA, the CDR3 is TGTGCCAGCACCAAGGACAGGTTCGACTATGGCTACACCTTC.